The present T cell receptor beta chain was sequenced within a study of cytotoxic CD8 clonotypes in ibrutinib-treated CLL. Study-level points and caveats: Baseline levels were approached again at progression, after clonality had risen at ibrutinib response. Under therapy, public clonotypes either contracted or stayed stable, and they were uncommon.

The source of roughly 1.9 micrograms of genomic DNA for TCR beta libraries was cryopreserved PBMCs. Only in-frame clones appear in the TCRdb table, and some are missing; sequencing was by immunoSEQ multiplex PCR. The sample consists of some 150,000 clones, roughly 83% of them appearing once. Per germline, CDR1 SGHRS and CDR2 YFSETQ. The CDR3 has 15 residues. With 7 bases removed from V and 3 bases from J, the gap between germline ends came to 19 bases. A word on this clone: Antigen unknown.

This receptor was taken from a human donor with chronic lymphocytic leukemia. Here the sequenced sample was PBMCs, taken after 12 months of ibrutinib treatment. The V call is TRBV5-1, the J call TRBJ2-5; D may be TRBD2 (6 bases). DNA for the CDR3: TGCGCCAGCCGAAGAGGGGCCGGGACTGAAGAGACCCAGTACTTC. Amino acids: CASRRGAGTEETQYF. The full variable domain, completed using reference TRBV5-1 and TRBJ2-5, is KAGVTQTPRYLIKTRGQQVTLSCSPISGHRSVSWYQQTPGQGLQFLFEYFSETQRNKGNFPGRFSGRQFSNSRSEMNVSTLELGDSALYLCASRRGAGTEETQYFGPGTRLLVL.